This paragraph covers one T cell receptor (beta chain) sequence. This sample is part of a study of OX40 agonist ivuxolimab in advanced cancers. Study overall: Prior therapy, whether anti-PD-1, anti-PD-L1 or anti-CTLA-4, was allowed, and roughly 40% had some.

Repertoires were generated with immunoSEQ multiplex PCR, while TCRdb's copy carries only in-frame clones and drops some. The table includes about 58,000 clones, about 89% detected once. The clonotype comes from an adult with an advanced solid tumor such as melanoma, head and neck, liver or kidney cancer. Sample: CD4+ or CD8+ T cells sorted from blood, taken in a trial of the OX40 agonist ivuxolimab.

The CDR3 DNA reads TGCGCCAGCAGCCAAGGTCTTCCCCAGGGGGGGGCCTACGAGCAGTACTTC. Its translation: CASSQGLPQGGAYEQYF. This chain uses TRBV4-1 with TRBJ2-7; D tentatively fits TRBD1 or TRBD2 (7 bases each). Germline V gene data show CDR1 as MGHRA and CDR2 as YSYEKL. The CDR3 totals 17 residues. The germline V and J ends were trimmed by 1 base and 2 bases, with 18 bases remaining between them.